What follows is one T cell receptor (beta chain) and its context. Deep was the level at which the assay was run. Using immunoSEQ multiplex PCR, the repertoire was profiled, and TCRdb retains in-frame clones only, with some absent. The profile shows around 500,000 clones, 79% of them singletons. This CDR3 region has 12 residues. Deletions cut 4 bases from V and 8 bases from J, with 8 bases between. Germline V CDR1 and CDR2: KGHSH, LQKENI. This sample was included in a study of shared clonotypes between healthy human individuals. This TCR was sampled from a woman aged 40-49 years in good health. Some clones in this sample may be carry-over from other donors' samples. Sequencing was carried out using PBMCs. The V gene is TRBV18, the J gene TRBJ1-4, with a tentative D call TRBD1 (6 bases). The CDR3 loop is CASSLDREKLFF. CDR3 DNA: TGTGCCAGCTCACTCGACAGGGAAAAACTGTTTTTT.